This T cell receptor beta chain was sequenced during a study of cytomegalovirus exposure and HLA in healthy donors. The study, taken as a whole, reports: A list of about 180 TCR beta chains associated with cytomegalovirus was given. A later look showed TCR association rates differing by HLA locus, highest for DRB1 and lowest for HLA-C. Clonal expansion, a later analysis showed, was greater in HLA-associated TCR beta chains than in equally common others.

The CDR3 extends over 16 amino acids. Germline V gives CDR1 LGHNA, CDR2 YNFKEQ. The PCR had 60 Vbeta and 13 Jbeta primers. Repertoires were generated with immunoSEQ multiplex PCR, while TCRdb's copy carries only in-frame clones and drops some. The data contain fewer than 250,000 clones, about 69% of them singletons. This clone is a singleton in its sample. The antigen is not known. The material sequenced was PBMCs. The TCR comes from a man under 40 in good health and CMV-seropositive. V is TRBV4-2 and J is TRBJ2-5; tentative D call: TRBD2 (6 bases). The J call is in doubt because the DNA end fits TRBJ2-7 better. The CDR3 sequence is CASSQEVGGSSYEQYF. Here the CDR3 DNA reads TGTGCCAGCAGCCAAGAAGTCGGAGGGAGCTCCTACGAGCAGTACTTC.